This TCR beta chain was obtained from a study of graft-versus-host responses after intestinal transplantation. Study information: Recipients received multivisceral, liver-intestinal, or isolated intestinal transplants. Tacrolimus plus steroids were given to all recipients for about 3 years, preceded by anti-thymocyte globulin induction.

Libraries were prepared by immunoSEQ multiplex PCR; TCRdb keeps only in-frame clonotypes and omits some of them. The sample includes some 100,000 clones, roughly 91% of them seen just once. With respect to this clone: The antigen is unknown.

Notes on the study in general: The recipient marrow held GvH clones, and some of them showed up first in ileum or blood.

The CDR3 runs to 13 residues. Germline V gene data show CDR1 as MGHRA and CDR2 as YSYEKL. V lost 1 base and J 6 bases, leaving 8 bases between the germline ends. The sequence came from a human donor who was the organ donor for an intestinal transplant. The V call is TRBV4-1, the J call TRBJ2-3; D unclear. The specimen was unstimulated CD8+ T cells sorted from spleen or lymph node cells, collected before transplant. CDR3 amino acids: CASSQVWPDTQYF. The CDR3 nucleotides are TGCGCCAGCAGCCAAGTCTGGCCGGATACGCAGTATTTT.